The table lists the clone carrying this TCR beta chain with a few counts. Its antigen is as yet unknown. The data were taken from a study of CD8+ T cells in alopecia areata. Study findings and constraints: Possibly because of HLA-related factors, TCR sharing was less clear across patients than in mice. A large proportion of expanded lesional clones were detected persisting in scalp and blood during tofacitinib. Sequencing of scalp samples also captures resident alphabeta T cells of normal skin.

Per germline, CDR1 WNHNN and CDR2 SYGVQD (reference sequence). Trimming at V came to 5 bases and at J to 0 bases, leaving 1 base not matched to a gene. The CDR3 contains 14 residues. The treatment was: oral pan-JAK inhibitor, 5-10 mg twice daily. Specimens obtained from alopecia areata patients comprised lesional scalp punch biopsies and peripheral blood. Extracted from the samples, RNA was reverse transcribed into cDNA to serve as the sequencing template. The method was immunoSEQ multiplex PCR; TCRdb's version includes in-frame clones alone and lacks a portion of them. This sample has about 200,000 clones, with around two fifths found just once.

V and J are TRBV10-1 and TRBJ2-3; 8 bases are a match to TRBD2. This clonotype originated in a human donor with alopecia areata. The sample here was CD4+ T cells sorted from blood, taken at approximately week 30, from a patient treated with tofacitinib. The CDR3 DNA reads TGCGCCAGCAGTTTAGCGGGGAGCACAGATACGCAGTATTTT. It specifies CASSLAGSTDTQYF.